The present TCR beta chain was sequenced within a study of CD8 T cells in Susac syndrome. CDR1 is LGHNT and CDR2 is FRNRAP in the germline V gene. Trimming pared 5 bases from V and 4 bases from J, leaving 11 bases between. This CDR3 is 13 amino acids long. Random hexamers served to reverse transcribe roughly 0.5 to 1 ug RNA. TCRdb re-analysed the immunoSEQ multiplex PCR reads in MiXCR, keeping a single row per CDR3 protein. The data hold 85,000 to 130,000 distinct CDR3 sequences, with 94% observed a single time. Input material: CD8+ T cells from PBMCs. The sequence derives from a human donor with Susac syndrome. The chain couples TRBV12-5 to TRBJ1-1, with D possibly TRBD1 on 5 matching bases. Here the CDR3 DNA reads TGTGCTAGTGGTGGAGACAGTACCACTGAAGCTTTCTTT. Protein product: CASGGDSTTEAFF.